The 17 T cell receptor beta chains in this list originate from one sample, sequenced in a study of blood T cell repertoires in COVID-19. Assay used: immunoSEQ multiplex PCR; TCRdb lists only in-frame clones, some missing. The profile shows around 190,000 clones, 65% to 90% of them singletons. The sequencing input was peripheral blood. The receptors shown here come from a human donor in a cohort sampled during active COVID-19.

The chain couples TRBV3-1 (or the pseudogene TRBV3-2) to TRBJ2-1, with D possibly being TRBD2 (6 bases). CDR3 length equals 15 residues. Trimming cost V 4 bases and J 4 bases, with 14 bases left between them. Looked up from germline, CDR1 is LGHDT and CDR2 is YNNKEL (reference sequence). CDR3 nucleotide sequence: TGTGCCAGCAGCCTTTTCGGGAGTCGGTACAATGAGCAGTTCTTC. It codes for CASSLFGSRYNEQFF.

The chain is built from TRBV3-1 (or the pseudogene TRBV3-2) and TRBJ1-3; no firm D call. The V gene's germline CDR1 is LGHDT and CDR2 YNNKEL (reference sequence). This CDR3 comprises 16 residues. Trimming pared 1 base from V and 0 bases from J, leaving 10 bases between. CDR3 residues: CASSQVFTSSGNTIYF. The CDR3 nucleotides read TGTGCCAGCAGCCAAGTGTTCACAAGCTCTGGAAACACCATATATTTT.

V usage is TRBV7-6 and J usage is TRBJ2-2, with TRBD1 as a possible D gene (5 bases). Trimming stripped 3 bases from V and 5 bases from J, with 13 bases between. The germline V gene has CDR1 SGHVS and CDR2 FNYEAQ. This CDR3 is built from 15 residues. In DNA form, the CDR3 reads TGTGCCAGCAGCTTGGGGCAGGTAGAAACCGGGGAGCTGTTTTTT. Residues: CASSLGQVETGELFF.

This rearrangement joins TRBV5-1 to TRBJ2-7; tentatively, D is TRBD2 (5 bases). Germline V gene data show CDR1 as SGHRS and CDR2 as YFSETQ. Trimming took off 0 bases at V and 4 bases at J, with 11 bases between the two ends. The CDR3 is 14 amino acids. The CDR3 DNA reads TGCGCCAGCAGCTTGGCTGCGGGCAGGTACGAGCAGTACTTC. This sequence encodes CASSLAAGRYEQYF. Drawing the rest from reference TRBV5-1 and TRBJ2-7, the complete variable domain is KAGVTQTPRYLIKTRGQQVTLSCSPISGHRSVSWYQQTPGQGLQFLFEYFSETQRNKGNFPGRFSGRQFSNSRSEMNVSTLELGDSALYLCASSLAAGRYEQYFGPGTRLTVT.

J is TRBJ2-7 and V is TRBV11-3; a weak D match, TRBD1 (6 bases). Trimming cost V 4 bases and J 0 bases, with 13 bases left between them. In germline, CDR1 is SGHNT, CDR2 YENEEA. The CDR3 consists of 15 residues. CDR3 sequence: CASSSTGNPSYEQYF. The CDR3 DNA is TGTGCCAGCAGCTCTACAGGGAACCCCTCCTACGAGCAGTACTTC.

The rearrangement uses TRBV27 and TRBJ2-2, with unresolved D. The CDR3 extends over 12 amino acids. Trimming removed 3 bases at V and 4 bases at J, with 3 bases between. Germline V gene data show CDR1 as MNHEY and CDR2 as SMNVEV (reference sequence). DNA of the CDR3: TGTGCCAGCAGTTTCAGCACCGGGGAGCTGTTTTTT. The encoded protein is CASSFSTGELFF.

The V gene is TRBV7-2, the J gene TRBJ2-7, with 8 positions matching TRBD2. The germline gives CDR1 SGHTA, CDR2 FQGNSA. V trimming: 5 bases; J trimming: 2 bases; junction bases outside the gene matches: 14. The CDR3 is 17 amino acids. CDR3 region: CASSLRGGGGVAYEQYF. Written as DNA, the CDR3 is TGTGCCAGCAGCCTCCGGGGGGGAGGGGGAGTTGCCTACGAGCAGTACTTC.

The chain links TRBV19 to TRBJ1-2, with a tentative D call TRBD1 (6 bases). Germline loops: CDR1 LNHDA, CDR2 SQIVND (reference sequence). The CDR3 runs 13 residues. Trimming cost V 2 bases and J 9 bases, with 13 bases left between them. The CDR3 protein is CASSIWDNPRYTF. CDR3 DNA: TGTGCCAGTAGTATATGGGACAATCCCCGCTACACCTTC.

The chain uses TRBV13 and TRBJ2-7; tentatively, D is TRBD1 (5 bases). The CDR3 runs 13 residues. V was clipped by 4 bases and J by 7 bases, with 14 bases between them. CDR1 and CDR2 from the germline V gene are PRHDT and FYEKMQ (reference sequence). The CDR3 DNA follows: TGTGCCAGCAGCTCCGGACAAGGGCTAGAGCAGTACTTC. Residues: CASSSGQGLEQYF.

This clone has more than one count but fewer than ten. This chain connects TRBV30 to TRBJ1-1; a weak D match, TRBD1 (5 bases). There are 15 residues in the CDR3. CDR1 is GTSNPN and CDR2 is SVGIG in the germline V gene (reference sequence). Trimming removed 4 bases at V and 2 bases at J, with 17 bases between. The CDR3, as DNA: TGTGCCTGGACCCGAGGAGGGACCCTCAACACTGAAGCTTTCTTT. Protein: CAWTRGGTLNTEAFF.

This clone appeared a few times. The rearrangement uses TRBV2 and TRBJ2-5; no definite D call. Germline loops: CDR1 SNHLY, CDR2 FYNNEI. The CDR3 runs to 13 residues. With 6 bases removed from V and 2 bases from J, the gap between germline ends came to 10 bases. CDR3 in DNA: TGTGCCAGCAGGATAGCAGATCAAGAGACCCAGTACTTC. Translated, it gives CASRIADQETQYF.

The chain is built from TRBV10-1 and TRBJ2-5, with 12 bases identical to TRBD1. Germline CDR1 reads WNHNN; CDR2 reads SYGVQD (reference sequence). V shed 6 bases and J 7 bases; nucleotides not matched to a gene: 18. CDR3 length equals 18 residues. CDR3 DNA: TGCGCCAGCAGAACACGGAAACGGGACAGGGGGCAAATAGGGACCCAGTACTTC. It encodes CASRTRKRDRGQIGTQYF.

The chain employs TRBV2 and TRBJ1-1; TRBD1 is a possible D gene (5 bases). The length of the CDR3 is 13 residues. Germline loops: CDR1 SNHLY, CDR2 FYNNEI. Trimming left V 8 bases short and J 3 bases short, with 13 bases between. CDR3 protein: CASSRRGDTEAFF. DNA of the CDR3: TGTGCCAGCTCACGGCGGGGGGACACTGAAGCTTTCTTT.

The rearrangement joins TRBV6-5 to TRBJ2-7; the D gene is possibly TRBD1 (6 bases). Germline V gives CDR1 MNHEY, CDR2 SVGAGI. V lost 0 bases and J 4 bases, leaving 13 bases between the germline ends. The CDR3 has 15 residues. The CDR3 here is CASSYSTAQGYEQYF. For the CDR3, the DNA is TGTGCCAGCAGTTACTCGACGGCACAGGGTTACGAGCAGTACTTC.

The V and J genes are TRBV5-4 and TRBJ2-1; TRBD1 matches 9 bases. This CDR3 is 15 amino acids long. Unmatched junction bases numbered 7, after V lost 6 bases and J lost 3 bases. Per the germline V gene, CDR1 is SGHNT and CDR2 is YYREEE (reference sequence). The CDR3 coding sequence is TGTGCCAGCAACACACAGGGGGCCCTCTACAATGAGCAGTTCTTC. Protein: CASNTQGALYNEQFF. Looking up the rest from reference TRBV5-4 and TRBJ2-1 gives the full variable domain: ETGVTQSPTHLIKTRGQQVTLRCSSQSGHNTVSWYQQALGQGPQFIFQYYREEENGRGNFPPRFSGLQFPNYSSELNVNALELDDSALYLCASNTQGALYNEQFFGPGTRLTVL.

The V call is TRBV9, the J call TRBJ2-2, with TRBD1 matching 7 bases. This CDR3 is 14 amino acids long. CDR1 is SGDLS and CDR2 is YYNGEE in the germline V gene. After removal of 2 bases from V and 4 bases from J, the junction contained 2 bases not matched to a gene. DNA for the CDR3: TGTGCCAGCAGCGTTTACAGGGGCACCGGGGAGCTGTTTTTT. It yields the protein CASSVYRGTGELFF.

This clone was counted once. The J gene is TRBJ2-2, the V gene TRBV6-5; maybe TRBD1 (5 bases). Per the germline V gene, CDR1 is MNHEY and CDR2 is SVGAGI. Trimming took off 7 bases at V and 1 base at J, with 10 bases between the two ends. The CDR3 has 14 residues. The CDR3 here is CASIFGQNTGELFF. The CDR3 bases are TGTGCCAGCATCTTCGGACAGAACACCGGGGAGCTGTTTTTT.